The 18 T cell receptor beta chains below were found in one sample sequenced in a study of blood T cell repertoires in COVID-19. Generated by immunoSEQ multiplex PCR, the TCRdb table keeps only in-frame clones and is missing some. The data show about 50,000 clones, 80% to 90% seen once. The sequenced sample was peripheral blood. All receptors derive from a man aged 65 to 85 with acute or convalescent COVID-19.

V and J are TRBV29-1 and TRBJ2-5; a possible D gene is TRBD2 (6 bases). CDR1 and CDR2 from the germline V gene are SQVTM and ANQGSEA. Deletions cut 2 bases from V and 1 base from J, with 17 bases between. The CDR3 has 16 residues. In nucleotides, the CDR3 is TGCAGCGTTGAACGCACTCTGACTAGATCCCAAGAGACCCAGTACTTC. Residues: CSVERTLTRSQETQYF.

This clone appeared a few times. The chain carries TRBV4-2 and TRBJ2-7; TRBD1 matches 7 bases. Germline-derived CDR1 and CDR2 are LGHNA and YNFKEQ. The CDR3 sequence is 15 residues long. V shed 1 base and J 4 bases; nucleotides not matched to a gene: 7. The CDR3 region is CASSQVRGTAYEQYF. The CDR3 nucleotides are TGTGCCAGCAGCCAAGTAAGAGGGACAGCATACGAGCAGTACTTC.

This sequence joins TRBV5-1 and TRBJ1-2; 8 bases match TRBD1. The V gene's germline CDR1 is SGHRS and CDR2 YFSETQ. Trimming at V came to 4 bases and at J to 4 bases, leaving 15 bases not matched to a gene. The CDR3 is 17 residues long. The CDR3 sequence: CASSPEGQGASLYGYTF. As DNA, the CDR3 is TGCGCCAGCAGCCCCGAAGGGCAGGGGGCCTCTCTCTATGGCTACACCTTC.

The CDR3 loop reads CASSFRDRVNSPLHF. The CDR3 region has the DNA TGTGCCAGCAGCTTTCGGGACAGGGTTAATTCACCCCTCCACTTT. The V gene is TRBV7-2, the J gene TRBJ1-6; 9 nucleotides match TRBD1. The CDR3 extends over 15 amino acids. With 3 bases clipped from V and 6 bases from J, the junction kept 3 bases outside the gene matches. Germline CDR1 reads SGHTA; CDR2 reads FQGNSA. The variable domain in full, with the rest retrieved from reference TRBV7-2 and TRBJ1-6, is GAGVSQSPSNKVTEKGKDVELRCDPISGHTALYWYRQSLGQGLEFLIYFQGNSAPDKSGLPSDRFSAERTGGSVSTLTIQRTQQEDSAVYLCASSFRDRVNSPLHFGNGTRLTVT.

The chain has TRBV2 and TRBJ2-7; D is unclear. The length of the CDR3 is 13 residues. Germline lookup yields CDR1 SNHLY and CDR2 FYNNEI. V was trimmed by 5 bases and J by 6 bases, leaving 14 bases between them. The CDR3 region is CASSTTDVAEQYF. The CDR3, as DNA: TGTGCCAGCAGTACGACTGACGTAGCCGAGCAGTACTTC.

The CDR3 is CASSFRRGTYEQYF. The CDR3 DNA follows: TGTGCCAGCAGCTTCAGGCGGGGAACCTACGAGCAGTACTTC. The chain links TRBV7-2 to TRBJ2-7, with D maybe TRBD2 (6 bases). Trimming pared 3 bases from V and 2 bases from J, leaving 11 bases between. Germline loops: CDR1 SGHTA, CDR2 FQGNSA. The CDR3 contains 14 residues.

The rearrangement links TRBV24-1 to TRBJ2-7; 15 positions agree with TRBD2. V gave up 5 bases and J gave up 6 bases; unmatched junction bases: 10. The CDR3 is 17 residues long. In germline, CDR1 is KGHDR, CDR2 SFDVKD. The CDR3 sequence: CATSAHPGLAGGSEQYF. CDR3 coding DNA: TGTGCCACCAGTGCCCACCCGGGACTAGCGGGAGGTTCCGAGCAGTACTTC.

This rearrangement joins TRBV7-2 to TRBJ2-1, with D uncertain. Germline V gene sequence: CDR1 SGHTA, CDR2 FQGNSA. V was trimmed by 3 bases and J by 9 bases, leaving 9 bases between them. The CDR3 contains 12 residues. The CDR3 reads CASSFSTPEQFF. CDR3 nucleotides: TGTGCCAGCAGCTTTTCTACGCCTGAGCAGTTCTTC.

CDR3 DNA: TGCGCCAGCAGCCCCGGACTAGCGGGCTACGAGCAGTACTTC. Its protein is CASSPGLAGYEQYF. The chain joins TRBV5-1 to TRBJ2-7; TRBD2 aligns across 11 bases. Germline V gene lookup returns CDR1 SGHRS and CDR2 YFSETQ. The CDR3 contains 14 residues. The V segment lost 4 bases and the J segment 3 bases; nucleotides outside the gene matches: 3.

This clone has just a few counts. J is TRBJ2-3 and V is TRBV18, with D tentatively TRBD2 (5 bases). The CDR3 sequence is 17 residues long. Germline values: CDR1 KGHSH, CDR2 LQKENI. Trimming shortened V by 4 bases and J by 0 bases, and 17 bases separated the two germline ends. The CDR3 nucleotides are TGTGCCAGCTCACTCATGTCGGCGGGCACTAGCACAGATACGCAGTATTTT. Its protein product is CASSLMSAGTSTDTQYF.

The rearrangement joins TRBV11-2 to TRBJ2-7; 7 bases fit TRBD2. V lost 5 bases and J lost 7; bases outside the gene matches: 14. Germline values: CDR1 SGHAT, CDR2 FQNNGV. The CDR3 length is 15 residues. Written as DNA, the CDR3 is TGTGCCAGCAGCCCCGGGGGAGGGCCTAGTAAAGAGCAGTACTTC. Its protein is CASSPGGGPSKEQYF.

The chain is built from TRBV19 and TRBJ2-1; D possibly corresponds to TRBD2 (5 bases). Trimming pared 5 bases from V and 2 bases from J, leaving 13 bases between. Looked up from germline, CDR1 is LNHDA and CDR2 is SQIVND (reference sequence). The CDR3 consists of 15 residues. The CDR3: CASSAQLGTYNEQFF. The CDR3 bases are TGTGCCAGTAGTGCCCAACTAGGCACCTACAATGAGCAGTTCTTC. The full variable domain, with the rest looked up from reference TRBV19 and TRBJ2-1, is DGGITQSPKYLFRKEGQNVTLSCEQNLNHDAMYWYRQDPGQGLRLIYYSQIVNDFQKGDIAEGYSVSREKKESFPLTVTSAQKNPTAFYLCASSAQLGTYNEQFFGPGTRLTVL.

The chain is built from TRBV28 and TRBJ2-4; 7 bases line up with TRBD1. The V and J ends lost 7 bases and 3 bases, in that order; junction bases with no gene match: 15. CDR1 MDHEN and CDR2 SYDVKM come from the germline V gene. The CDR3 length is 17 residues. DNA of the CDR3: TGTGCCAGCACGGAGTTAGGGGGCGCTAGAGGCAAAAACATTCAGTACTTC. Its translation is CASTELGGARGKNIQYF.

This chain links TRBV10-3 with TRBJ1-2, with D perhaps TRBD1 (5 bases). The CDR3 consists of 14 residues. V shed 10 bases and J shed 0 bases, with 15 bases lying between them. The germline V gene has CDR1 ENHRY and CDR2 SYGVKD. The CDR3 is CATHQGSSNYGYTF. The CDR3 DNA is TGTGCCACTCACCAGGGATCCTCTAACTATGGCTACACCTTC.

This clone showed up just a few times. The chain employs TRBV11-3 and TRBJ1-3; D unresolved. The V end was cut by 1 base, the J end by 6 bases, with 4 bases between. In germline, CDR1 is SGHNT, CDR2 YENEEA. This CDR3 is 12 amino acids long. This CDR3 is CASSLGENTIYF. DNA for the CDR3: TGTGCCAGCAGCTTAGGAGAAAACACCATATATTTT.

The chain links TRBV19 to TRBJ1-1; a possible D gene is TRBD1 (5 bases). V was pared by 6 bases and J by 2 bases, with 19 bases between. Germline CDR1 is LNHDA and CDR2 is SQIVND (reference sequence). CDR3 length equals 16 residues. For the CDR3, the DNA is TGTGCCAGTAGCAGCAGGACACGGGGGTATAACACTGAAGCTTTCTTT. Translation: CASSSRTRGYNTEAFF.

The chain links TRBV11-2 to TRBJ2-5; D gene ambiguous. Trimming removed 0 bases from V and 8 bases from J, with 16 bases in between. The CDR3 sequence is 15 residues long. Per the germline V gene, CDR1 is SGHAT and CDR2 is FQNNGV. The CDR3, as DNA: TGTGCCAGCAGCTTAGAGAACGCCCCAAGAGAAACCCAGTACTTC. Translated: CASSLENAPRETQYF. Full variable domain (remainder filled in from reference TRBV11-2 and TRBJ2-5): EAGVAQSPRYKIIEKRQSVAFWCNPISGHATLYWYQQILGQGPKLLIQFQNNGVVDDSQLPKDRFSAERLKGVDSTLKIQPAKLEDSAVYLCASSLENAPRETQYFGPGTRLLVL.

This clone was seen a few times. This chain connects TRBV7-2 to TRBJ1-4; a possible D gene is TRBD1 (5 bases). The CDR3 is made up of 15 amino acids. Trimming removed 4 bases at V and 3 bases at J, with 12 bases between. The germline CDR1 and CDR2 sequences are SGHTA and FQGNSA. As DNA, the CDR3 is TGTGCCAGCAGCTCCTACCAGGGTCCTAATGAAAAACTGTTTTTT. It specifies CASSSYQGPNEKLFF.